This T cell receptor (beta chain) was captured by sequencing in a study of shared clonotypes between healthy human individuals. Overall study context: Two female and a few male donors aged 18 to 49 were enrolled.

Germline V lookup: CDR1 LGHNT, CDR2 FRNRAP. There are 15 residues in the CDR3. Trimming left V 7 bases short and J 2 bases short, with 12 bases between. Adult donors, all healthy and HIV-negative, had no recent acute infections or vaccinations. CD45RA+ naive and CD45RA-negative memory subsets were separated from CD4+ cells. Produced via immunoSEQ multiplex PCR; TCRdb's table is partial and in-frame only. The top ten clones hold under 0.45% of a sample with some 2.3 million clones, approximately 95% of them seen once. This chain joins TRBV12-5 and TRBJ2-6, with no clear D. This TCR derives from a man between 18 and 29 years old in good health. Some clones in this sample may be carry-over from other donors' samples. Sequencing input: naive CD4+ T cells from PBMCs. Subset denoted: CD45RA+ positively selected. This CDR3 is CASAKSSAGANVLTF. In nucleotides, the CDR3 is TGTGCTAGTGCCAAGAGTTCGGCTGGGGCCAACGTCCTGACTTTC.